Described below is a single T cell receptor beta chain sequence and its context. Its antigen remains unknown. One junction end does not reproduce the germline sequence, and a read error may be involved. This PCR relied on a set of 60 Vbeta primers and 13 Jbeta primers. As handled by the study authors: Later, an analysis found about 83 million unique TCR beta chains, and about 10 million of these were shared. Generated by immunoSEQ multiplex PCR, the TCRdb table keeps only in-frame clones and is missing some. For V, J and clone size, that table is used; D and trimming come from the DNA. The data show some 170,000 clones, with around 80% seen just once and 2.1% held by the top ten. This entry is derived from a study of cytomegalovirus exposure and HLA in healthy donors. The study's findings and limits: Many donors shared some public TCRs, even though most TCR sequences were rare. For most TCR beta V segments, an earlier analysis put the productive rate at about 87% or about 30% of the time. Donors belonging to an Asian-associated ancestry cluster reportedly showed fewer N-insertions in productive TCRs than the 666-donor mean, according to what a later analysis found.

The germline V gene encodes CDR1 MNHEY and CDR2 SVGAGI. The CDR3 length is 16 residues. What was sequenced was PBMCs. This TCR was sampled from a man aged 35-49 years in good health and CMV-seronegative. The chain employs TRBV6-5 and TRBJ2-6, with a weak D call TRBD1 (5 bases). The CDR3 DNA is TGTGCCAGCAGTTACGGCAGGATCTCTGGGGCCAACGGCCTGACTTTC. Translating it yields CASSYGRISGANGLTF.